This TCR beta chain was observed in a study of T-cell memory formation after mild COVID-19. 5'RACE primed from the constant segment yielded TCR alpha and TCR beta cDNA libraries bearing sample barcodes and UMIs. TCRdb called the 5' RACE reads again in MiXCR, with one record for every CDR3 protein. The sample lists roughly 80,000 distinct CDR3 sequences, more than 20% occurring once. The CDR3 sequence is 21 residues long. Germline loops: CDR1 SGHRS, CDR2 YFSETQ. J lost 6 bases, V lost 3 bases, and 28 bases had no gene match. The sample consisted of PBMCs or a T cell subset sorted from them (not recorded which). This clonotype was sampled from a man younger than 35 who had mild COVID-19 (a few samples of this study predate the infection). Cell type and time point are not known. The genes are TRBV5-1 and TRBJ2-3; the match to TRBD2 covers 7 bases. The chain's CDR3 is CASSSPTVTSIVEVYPDTQYF. The CDR3 DNA follows: TGCGCCAGCAGCTCACCGACCGTGACTAGCATAGTAGAGGTTTATCCCGATACGCAGTATTTT. The whole variable domain, filled in from reference TRBV5-1 and TRBJ2-3, reads KAGVTQTPRYLIKTRGQQVTLSCSPISGHRSVSWYQQTPGQGLQFLFEYFSETQRNKGNFPGRFSGRQFSNSRSEMNVSTLELGDSALYLCASSSPTVTSIVEVYPDTQYFGPGTRLTVL.